The 28 T cell receptor beta chains below come from one sample, sequenced in a study of blood T cell repertoires in COVID-19. The protocol was immunoSEQ multiplex PCR, while the TCRdb copy is restricted to in-frame clones and leaves out a portion. The sample lists over 100,000 clones, nearly 70% occurring once. Sequenced input: peripheral blood. The receptors were sampled from a woman in her seventies with acute or convalescent COVID-19.

This chain links TRBV24-1 with TRBJ1-4; D might be TRBD1 (5 bases). This CDR3 region has 15 residues. Per germline, CDR1 KGHDR and CDR2 SFDVKD. Trimming shortened V by 3 bases and J by 4 bases, and 11 bases separated the two germline ends. CDR3 protein: CATSDPTADNEKLFF. The CDR3 DNA reads TGTGCCACCAGTGATCCGACAGCCGATAATGAAAAACTGTTTTTT.

The chain combines TRBV6-5 with TRBJ1-3, with D tentatively TRBD1 (5 bases). With 2 bases removed from V and 0 bases from J, the gap between germline ends came to 5 bases. The CDR3 loop spans 14 amino acids. Germline lookup yields CDR1 MNHEY and CDR2 SVGAGI. For the CDR3, the DNA is TGTGCCAGCAGTTACCAGGGCTCTGGAAACACCATATATTTT. Translated: CASSYQGSGNTIYF.

The sample holds a few counts of this clone. This chain joins TRBV12-3 or TRBV12-4 and TRBJ1-3; TRBD1 might be the D (6 bases). The V end was cut by 7 bases, the J end by 2 bases, with 9 bases between. CDR3 length: 13 amino acids. The CDR3: CASTRDTGNTIYF. The CDR3 bases are TGTGCCAGCACCCGGGACACTGGAAACACCATATATTTT.

The chain carries TRBV6-5 and TRBJ1-2, with 7 bases identical to TRBD1. Trimming cost V 2 bases and J 2 bases; bases outside gene matches: 8. Germline V gene sequence: CDR1 MNHEY, CDR2 SVGAGI. This CDR3 region has 16 residues. Here the CDR3 reads CASSYIRTGGNYGYTF. CDR3 sequence (DNA): TGTGCCAGCAGTTACATTAGGACAGGCGGCAACTATGGCTACACCTTC.

V gene TRBV19 combines with J gene TRBJ2-3, with D tentatively TRBD2 (5 bases). V lost 6 bases to trimming and J lost 6 bases, with 10 bases between them. Germline loops: CDR1 LNHDA, CDR2 SQIVND (reference sequence). The CDR3 totals 12 residues. In DNA form, the CDR3 reads TGTGCCAGTAGCGCGGGCGGGGATACGCAGTATTTT. Translating it yields CASSAGGDTQYF.

This clone was counted ten times or more. V is TRBV10-1 and J is TRBJ2-7; maybe TRBD1 (6 bases). CDR1 is WNHNN and CDR2 is SYGVQD in the germline V gene (reference sequence). This CDR3 spans 13 amino acids. Trimming took 5 bases from V and 6 from J, leaving 14 bases between them. The CDR3, as DNA: TGCGCCAGCAGTCCCCGGGACATCGCCGAGCAGTACTTC. It translates to CASSPRDIAEQYF.

Only one count was recorded for this clone. The rearrangement joins TRBV10-1 to TRBJ2-1; TRBD2 matches 9 bases. J gave up 2 bases and V 5 bases, and 1 base lay outside the gene matches. The CDR3 covers 14 residues. Germline V gene data show CDR1 as WNHNN and CDR2 as SYGVQD (reference sequence). In DNA form, the CDR3 reads TGCGCCAGCAGTTCTAGCGGGACCTACAATGAGCAGTTCTTC. Residues: CASSSSGTYNEQFF.

The chain has TRBV4-3 and TRBJ2-7; 7 bases match TRBD2. This CDR3 spans 13 amino acids. V was pared by 4 bases and J by 7 bases, with 7 bases of the junction left unmatched. Germline V gene lookup returns CDR1 LGHNA and CDR2 YSLEER. CDR3 bases: TGCGCCAGCAGCCGGGACTACCGTGGAGAGCAGTACTTC. This codes for CASSRDYRGEQYF.

The chain has TRBV9 and TRBJ1-1; D is uncertain. Deletions cut 2 bases from V and 5 bases from J, with 10 bases between. This CDR3 has 13 amino acids. The germline V gene encodes CDR1 SGDLS and CDR2 YYNGEE. CDR3 in DNA: TGTGCCAGCAGCGTCCGGTTCGGGACTGAAGCTTTCTTT. It translates to CASSVRFGTEAFF.

The CDR3 DNA sequence: TGTGCCAGTAGTACGGCCCCGGCAGGGATCTACGAGCAGTACTTC. Amino acid sequence: CASSTAPAGIYEQYF. J is TRBJ2-7 and V is TRBV19; D perhaps matches TRBD1 (5 bases). V lost 4 bases to trimming and J lost 3 bases, with 16 bases between them. The CDR3 runs 15 residues. CDR1 and CDR2 (germline): LNHDA, SQIVND (reference sequence).

This clone turned up a few times. The rearrangement joins TRBV7-2 to TRBJ1-5, with TRBD1 matching over 7 bases. Germline values: CDR1 SGHTA, CDR2 FQGNSA. The CDR3 spans 15 residues. The junction had 5 bases not matched to a gene; V was cut back by 2 bases and J by 4 bases. The chain's CDR3 is CASSLRTGPNQPQHF. The CDR3 nucleotides read TGTGCCAGCAGCTTAAGGACAGGCCCTAATCAGCCCCAGCATTTT.

V usage is TRBV6-2 or TRBV6-3 and J usage is TRBJ2-6, with 9 positions matching TRBD1. Trimming at V came to 5 bases and at J to 4 bases, leaving 15 bases not matched to a gene. This CDR3 is 19 amino acids long. Germline assignment: CDR1 MNHEY and CDR2 SVGEGT. CDR3 in DNA: TGTGCCAGCAGTGGACCGGGACAGGGCTTGGTCTCCGGGGCCAACGTCCTGACTTTC. It specifies CASSGPGQGLVSGANVLTF.

This chain uses TRBV19 with TRBJ1-5; D unclear. The length of the CDR3 is 12 residues. V gave up 10 bases and J gave up 2 bases, with 9 bases separating them. Looked up from germline, CDR1 is LNHDA and CDR2 is SQIVND (reference sequence). The CDR3 reads CATRRGNQPQHF. In nucleotides, the CDR3 is TGTGCCACCCGCCGGGGCAATCAGCCCCAGCATTTT.

This chain's CDR3 is CASSQDEDRTGGVNTEAFF. The CDR3 DNA follows: TGCGCCAGCAGCCAAGACGAGGACAGGACAGGGGGAGTGAACACTGAAGCTTTCTTT. The chain joins TRBV4-1 to TRBJ1-1, with 10 bases identical to TRBD1. Trimming took 0 bases from V and 0 from J; bases not matched to a gene: 10. CDR3 length equals 19 residues. CDR1 and CDR2 from the germline V gene are MGHRA and YSYEKL.

The rearrangement links TRBV27 to TRBJ2-2; TRBD2 aligns across 8 bases. The V gene's germline CDR1 is MNHEY and CDR2 SMNVEV (reference sequence). V lost 6 bases, J lost 2 bases, and 2 bases stayed unmatched. This CDR3 is built from 14 residues. CDR3 nucleotide sequence: TGTGCCAGCAGACGGGGGGGTAACACCGGGGAGCTGTTTTTT. This gives the protein CASRRGGNTGELFF.

CDR3 sequence: CASSIQGNTEAFF. The DNA for the CDR3 is TGTGCCAGTAGTATACAGGGGAACACTGAAGCTTTCTTT. This chain links TRBV19 with TRBJ1-1; a weak D match, TRBD1 (5 bases). The CDR3 has 13 residues. Trimming cost V 2 bases and J 1 base, with 5 bases left between them. CDR1 is LNHDA and CDR2 is SQIVND in the germline V gene (reference sequence). Filled out from reference TRBV19 and TRBJ1-1, the complete variable domain reads DGGITQSPKYLFRKEGQNVTLSCEQNLNHDAMYWYRQDPGQGLRLIYYSQIVNDFQKGDIAEGYSVSREKKESFPLTVTSAQKNPTAFYLCASSIQGNTEAFFGQGTRLTVV.

This chain connects TRBV28 to TRBJ2-5; possibly TRBD1 for D (6 bases). Germline loops: CDR1 MDHEN, CDR2 SYDVKM. Trimming stripped 2 bases from V and 9 bases from J, with 19 bases between. The CDR3 has 15 residues. CDR3 protein: CASSLVPVQGLAQYF. The DNA of the CDR3 is TGTGCCAGCAGTTTAGTCCCCGTACAGGGTTTGGCCCAGTACTTC.

This chain joins TRBV28 and TRBJ2-3, with 9 bases aligning to TRBD2. After removal of 6 bases from V and 2 bases from J, the junction contained 9 bases not matched to a gene. CDR3 length: 16 amino acids. Germline V CDR1 and CDR2: MDHEN, SYDVKM. The DNA for the CDR3 is TGTGCCAGCAGCTCTCAGAGCGGGAGGAACACAGATACGCAGTATTTT. Translation: CASSSQSGRNTDTQYF.

J is TRBJ2-5 and V is TRBV19, with D possibly matching TRBD1 (6 bases). Germline V gives CDR1 LNHDA, CDR2 SQIVND (reference sequence). The germline V and J ends were trimmed by 11 bases and 5 bases, with 9 bases remaining between them. The CDR3 covers 10 residues. CDR3 protein: CASGDETQYF. CDR3 DNA sequence: TGTGCCTCAGGGGACGAGACCCAGTACTTC.

This clone came up a few times. The chain employs TRBV19 and TRBJ1-1, with D possibly TRBD1 on 6 matching bases. The CDR3 covers 16 residues. Germline V gene data show CDR1 as LNHDA and CDR2 as SQIVND (reference sequence). V dropped 2 bases and J dropped 0 bases, with 13 bases sitting between them. The CDR3 nucleotides read TGTGCCAGTAGTATATCCCACGACAGGTTGAACACTGAAGCTTTCTTT. This sequence encodes CASSISHDRLNTEAFF.

The V gene is TRBV6-5, the J gene TRBJ2-2; D is ambiguous. Germline CDR1 MNHEY, CDR2 SVGAGI. The CDR3 has 15 amino acids. The V gene lost 5 bases and the J gene lost 0 bases, with 10 bases spanning the gap. For the CDR3, the DNA is TGTGCCAGCAGTACCCCACCAGCGAACACCGGGGAGCTGTTTTTT. As protein: CASSTPPANTGELFF.

The chain recombines TRBV5-4 with TRBJ2-3, with D perhaps matching TRBD2 (6 bases). This CDR3 is built from 15 residues. The V end was cut by 5 bases, the J end by 3 bases, with 16 bases between. Germline loops: CDR1 SGHNT, CDR2 YYREEE (reference sequence). CDR3 coding DNA: TGTGCCAGCAGTGGTGCGGGGTGGAGAACAGATACGCAGTATTTT. Protein: CASSGAGWRTDTQYF.

The chain links TRBV7-3 to TRBJ2-2, with 9 bases that match TRBD1. Trimming at V came to 3 bases and at J to 3 bases, leaving 8 bases not matched to a gene. The CDR3 totals 17 residues. Germline V gene lookup returns CDR1 SGHTA and CDR2 FQGTGA. The DNA of the CDR3 is TGTGCCAGCAGCTTCTCTACAGGGGGCAGGGACACCGGGGAGCTGTTTTTT. This gives the protein CASSFSTGGRDTGELFF. The variable domain in full, completed from reference TRBV7-3 and TRBJ2-2, reads GAGVSQTPSNKVTEKGKYVELRCDPISGHTALYWYRQSLGQGPEFLIYFQGTGAADDSGLPNDRFFAVRPEGSVSTLKIQRTERGDSAVYLCASSFSTGGRDTGELFFGEGSRLTVL.

The chain carries TRBV19 and TRBJ1-2; 9 bases agree with TRBD1. Looked up from germline, CDR1 is LNHDA and CDR2 is SQIVND (reference sequence). The CDR3 covers 15 residues. J was trimmed by 0 bases and V by 6 bases; bases with no gene match: 5. This chain's CDR3 is CASSLQGAANYGYTF. CDR3 DNA sequence: TGTGCCAGTAGCCTACAGGGGGCGGCTAACTATGGCTACACCTTC. Full variable domain (rest looked up from reference TRBV19 and TRBJ1-2): DGGITQSPKYLFRKEGQNVTLSCEQNLNHDAMYWYRQDPGQGLRLIYYSQIVNDFQKGDIAEGYSVSREKKESFPLTVTSAQKNPTAFYLCASSLQGAANYGYTFGSGTRLTVV.

The chain joins TRBV27 to TRBJ2-3; 12 bases line up with TRBD2. Germline V gene lookup returns CDR1 MNHEY and CDR2 SMNVEV (reference sequence). With 3 bases clipped from V and 4 bases from J, the junction kept 5 bases outside the gene matches. The length of the CDR3 is 16 residues. The CDR3 DNA reads TGTGCCAGCAGTTTCCTCCTAGCGGGAGGGTCAGATACGCAGTATTTT. This gives the protein CASSFLLAGGSDTQYF.

This clone was observed a single time. The chain uses TRBV30 and TRBJ2-7; D is unresolved. This CDR3 comprises 12 residues. V was cut by 0 bases and J by 3 bases, with 6 bases left in between. Germline CDR1 is GTSNPN and CDR2 is SVGIG (reference sequence). The CDR3 DNA reads as TGTGCCTGGAGTGTGGGCAGCTACGAGCAGTACTTC. Translated, it gives CAWSVGSYEQYF.

Comments on this clone: Since a far larger clone is one base different, this is likely a read error. The chain couples TRBV7-3 to TRBJ1-1; no reliable D call. Trimming shortened V by 1 base and J by 1 base, and 4 bases separated the two germline ends. Germline V lookup: CDR1 SGHTA, CDR2 FQGTGA. The CDR3 totals 13 residues. CDR3 protein: CASSLNRNTEAFF. The CDR3 DNA reads TGTGCCAGCAGCTTAAACAGGAACACTGAAGCTTTCTTT.

There are a few counts of this clone. The chain recombines TRBV19 with TRBJ2-1; 8 bases align to TRBD1. The germline V gene encodes CDR1 LNHDA and CDR2 SQIVND (reference sequence). CDR3 length: 19 amino acids. V shed 5 bases and J 5 bases; nucleotides not matched to a gene: 20. CDR3 loop: CASSSGGQGPTNWDNEQFF. CDR3 in DNA: TGTGCCAGTAGTTCTGGAGGACAGGGTCCTACAAACTGGGACAATGAGCAGTTCTTC.